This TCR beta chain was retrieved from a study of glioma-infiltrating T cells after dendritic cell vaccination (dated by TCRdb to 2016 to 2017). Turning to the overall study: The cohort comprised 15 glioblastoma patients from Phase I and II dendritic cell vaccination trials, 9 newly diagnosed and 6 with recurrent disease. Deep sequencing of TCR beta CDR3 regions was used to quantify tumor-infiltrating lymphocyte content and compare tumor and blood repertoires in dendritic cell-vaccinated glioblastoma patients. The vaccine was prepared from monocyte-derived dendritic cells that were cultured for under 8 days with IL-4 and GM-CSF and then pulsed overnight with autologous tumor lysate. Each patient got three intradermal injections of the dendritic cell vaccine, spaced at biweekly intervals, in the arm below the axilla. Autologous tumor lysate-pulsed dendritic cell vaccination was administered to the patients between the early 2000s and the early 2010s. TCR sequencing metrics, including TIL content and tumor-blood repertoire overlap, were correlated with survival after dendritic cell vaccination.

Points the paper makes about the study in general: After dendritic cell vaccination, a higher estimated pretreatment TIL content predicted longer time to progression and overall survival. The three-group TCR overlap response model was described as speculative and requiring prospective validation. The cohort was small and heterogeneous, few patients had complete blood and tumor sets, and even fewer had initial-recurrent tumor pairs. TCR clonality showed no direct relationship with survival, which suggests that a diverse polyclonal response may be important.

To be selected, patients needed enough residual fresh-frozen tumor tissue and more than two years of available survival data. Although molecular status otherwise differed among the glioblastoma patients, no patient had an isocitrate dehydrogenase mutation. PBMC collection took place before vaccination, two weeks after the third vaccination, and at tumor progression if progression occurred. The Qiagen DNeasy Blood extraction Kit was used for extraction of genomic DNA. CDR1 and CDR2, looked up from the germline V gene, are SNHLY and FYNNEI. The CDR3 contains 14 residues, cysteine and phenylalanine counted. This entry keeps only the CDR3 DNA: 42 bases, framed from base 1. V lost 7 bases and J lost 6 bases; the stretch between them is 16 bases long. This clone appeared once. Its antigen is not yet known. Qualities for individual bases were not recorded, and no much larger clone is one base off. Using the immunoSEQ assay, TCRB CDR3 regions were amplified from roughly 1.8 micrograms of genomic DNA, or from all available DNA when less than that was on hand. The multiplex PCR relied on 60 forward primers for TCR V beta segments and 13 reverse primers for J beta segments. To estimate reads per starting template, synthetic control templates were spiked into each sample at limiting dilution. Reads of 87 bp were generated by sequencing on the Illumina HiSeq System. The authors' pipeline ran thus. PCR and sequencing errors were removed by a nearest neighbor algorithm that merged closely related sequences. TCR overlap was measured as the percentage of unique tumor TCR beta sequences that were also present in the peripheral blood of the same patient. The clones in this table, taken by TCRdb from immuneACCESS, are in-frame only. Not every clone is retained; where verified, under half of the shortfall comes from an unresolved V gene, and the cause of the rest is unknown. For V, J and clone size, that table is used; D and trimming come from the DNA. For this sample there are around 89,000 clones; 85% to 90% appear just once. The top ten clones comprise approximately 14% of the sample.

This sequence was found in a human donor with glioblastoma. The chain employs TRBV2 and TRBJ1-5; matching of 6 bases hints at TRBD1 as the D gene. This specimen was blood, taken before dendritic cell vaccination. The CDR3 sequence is CASKSGTSGQPQHF. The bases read TGTGCCAGCAAATCCGGGACATCTGGTCAGCCCCAGCATTTT.